The rows below give T cell receptor beta chains drawn from one sample of a study of T-cell reconstitution after alpha-beta-depleted transplantation in children. TCRdb re-derived calls from the PCR reads in MiXCR, one entry per CDR3 protein. The data contain hundreds of thousands of distinct CDR3 sequences, 13% of them singletons. Sequenced here: PBMCs, mostly from graft donor cells, sampled 360 days after TCRalphabeta/CD19-depleted stem cell transplant. These receptors all come from a male patient younger than 18 who had a stem cell transplant for acute myeloid leukemia, so the T cells may come from the graft donor. CDR3s include the opening cysteine and the closing phenylalanine or tryptophan. A D gene is named only where the DNA matches it firmly. Clone sizes are given selectively: once, few, many, or a class where the clone is expanded.

v_gene: TRBV2
abundance: -
j_gene: TRBJ2-1
d_gene: -
CDR3nt: TGTGCCAGCGGGTCGGAAGCCTACAATGAGCAGTTCTTC
CDR3aa: CASGSEAYNEQFF

v_gene: TRBV5-1
abundance: many
j_gene: TRBJ2-1
d_gene: TRBD2
CDR3nt: TGCGCCAGCAGCTTACCTAGCGGTAGCTCCTACAATGAGCAGTTCTTC
CDR3aa: CASSLPSGSSYNEQFF

v_gene: TRBV12-3/TRBV12-4
abundance: -
j_gene: TRBJ2-5
d_gene: TRBD1
CDR3nt: TGTGCCAGCAGTCCGATCCCGTGGACAGGCGAGGTCGGCTCGGAGACCCAGTACTTC
CDR3aa: CASSPIPWTGEVGSETQYF

v_gene: TRBV7-7
abundance: -
j_gene: TRBJ2-7
d_gene: TRBD2
CDR3nt: TGTGCTAGCAGCCCTCGACTAGCGGACACCTACGAGCAGTACTTC
CDR3aa: CASSPRLADTYEQYF

v_gene: TRBV20-1
abundance: few
j_gene: TRBJ2-7
d_gene: -
CDR3nt: TGCAGTGCTAGAGAACGACTAGTCTACGAGCAGTACTTC
CDR3aa: CSARERLVYEQYF

v_gene: TRBV25-1
abundance: few
j_gene: TRBJ2-1
d_gene: TRBD2
CDR3nt: TGTGCCAGCAGTGAAGGTGTGGGAGGGCCAAATGAGCAGTTCTTC
CDR3aa: CASSEGVGGPNEQFF

v_gene: TRBV7-3
abundance: -
j_gene: TRBJ2-2
d_gene: TRBD1
CDR3nt: TGTGCCAGCAGCCCTCCGACAGGGTCCCCGCTGTTTACCGGGGAGCTGTTTTTT
CDR3aa: CASSPPTGSPLFTGELFF

v_gene: TRBV20-1
abundance: many
j_gene: TRBJ1-2
d_gene: TRBD1
CDR3nt: TGCAGCAGACAGGGGATGTACTATGGCTACACCTTC
CDR3aa: CSRQGMYYGYTF

v_gene: TRBV27
abundance: few
j_gene: TRBJ2-3
d_gene: TRBD2
CDR3nt: TGTGCCAGCAGTTTTAGACTAGCGGGAGTTTTGGATACGCAGTATTTT
CDR3aa: CASSFRLAGVLDTQYF

v_gene: TRBV28
abundance: few
j_gene: TRBJ2-1
d_gene: TRBD2
CDR3nt: TGTGCCAGCAGTCCCCCCGTAGCGGGAGGGCCAATATACAATGAGCAGTTCTTC
CDR3aa: CASSPPVAGGPIYNEQFF

v_gene: TRBV20-1
abundance: -
j_gene: TRBJ2-5
d_gene: -
CDR3nt: TGCAGTGCCGGCCGGTTCCAAGAGACCCAGTACTTC
CDR3aa: CSAGRFQETQYF

v_gene: TRBV28
abundance: few
j_gene: TRBJ2-7
d_gene: TRBD1
CDR3nt: TGTGCCAGCAGTTGGACAGGGGGAATTCGGTACGAGCAGTACTTC
CDR3aa: CASSWTGGIRYEQYF

v_gene: TRBV29-1
abundance: few
j_gene: TRBJ2-7
d_gene: -
CDR3nt: TGCAGCGTTGGTGAATCTAAGGGGCAGGGCGCCTACGAGCAGTACTTC
CDR3aa: CSVGESKGQGAYEQYF

v_gene: TRBV20-1
abundance: few
j_gene: TRBJ2-5
d_gene: TRBD2
CDR3nt: TGCAGTGCCTCATTAGTAGCGGGGATGAGCCAAGAGACCCAGTACTTC
CDR3aa: CSASLVAGMSQETQYF

v_gene: TRBV20-1
abundance: few
j_gene: TRBJ2-7
d_gene: -
CDR3nt: TGCAGTGCTAGAGTGCCCAGGCCTCCCTACGAGCAGTACTTC
CDR3aa: CSARVPRPPYEQYF

v_gene: TRBV20-1
abundance: few
j_gene: TRBJ2-1
d_gene: -
CDR3nt: TGCAACCCTACAGACAATGAGCAGTTCTTC
CDR3aa: CNPTDNEQFF

v_gene: TRBV12-3/TRBV12-4
abundance: many
j_gene: TRBJ1-2
d_gene: TRBD1
CDR3nt: TGTGCCAGCAGTCTAGGGACAGCAGGTGAGGGCTACACCTTC
CDR3aa: CASSLGTAGEGYTF

v_gene: TRBV18
abundance: -
j_gene: TRBJ2-7
d_gene: TRBD2
CDR3nt: TGTGCCAGCTCCCAATCCCGACTAGCGGGTTCTTACGAGCAGTACTTC
CDR3aa: CASSQSRLAGSYEQYF

v_gene: TRBV29-1
abundance: many
j_gene: TRBJ2-1
d_gene: -
CDR3nt: TGCAGCGCTCAGGGACCGTTTTCCTACAATGAGCAGTTCTTC
CDR3aa: CSAQGPFSYNEQFF

v_gene: TRBV7-3
abundance: -
j_gene: TRBJ2-2
d_gene: -
CDR3nt: TGTGCCAGCAGCTTACCTGAGGGAGGAGTCACCGGGGAGCTGTTTTTT
CDR3aa: CASSLPEGGVTGELFF

v_gene: TRBV2
abundance: few
j_gene: TRBJ2-5
d_gene: -
CDR3nt: TGTGCCAGCATCCCCCGACTAGTTTCAGAGACCCAGTACTTC
CDR3aa: CASIPRLVSETQYF

v_gene: TRBV6-2/TRBV6-3
abundance: few
j_gene: TRBJ1-5
d_gene: -
CDR3nt: TGTGCCAGCAGTTACTCAGGGGTTGGGCAGCCCCAGCATTTT
CDR3aa: CASSYSGVGQPQHF

v_gene: TRBV4-3
abundance: -
j_gene: TRBJ2-7
d_gene: -
CDR3nt: TGCGCCAGCAGCCAGGCACTTCCCTACGAGCAGTACTTC
CDR3aa: CASSQALPYEQYF

v_gene: TRBV6-5
abundance: -
j_gene: TRBJ2-7
d_gene: TRBD2
CDR3nt: TGTGCCAGCAGTTACAGTCATAGCGGGAGGGAGGGCTACGAGCAGTACTTC
CDR3aa: CASSYSHSGREGYEQYF

v_gene: TRBV9
abundance: few
j_gene: TRBJ1-3
d_gene: -
CDR3nt: TGTGCCAGCAGCGTTGTACATGGAAACACCATATATTTT
CDR3aa: CASSVVHGNTIYF

v_gene: TRBV5-1
abundance: many
j_gene: TRBJ2-7
d_gene: TRBD2
CDR3nt: TGCGCCAGCAGCCATTCTAGCGGCCAGGGACCCTACGAGCAGTACTTC
CDR3aa: CASSHSSGQGPYEQYF

v_gene: TRBV12-3/TRBV12-4
abundance: -
j_gene: TRBJ2-1
d_gene: -
CDR3nt: TGTGCCAGCAGTTTGGGACTCCGAGGGGGTGAGCAGTTCTTC
CDR3aa: CASSLGLRGGEQFF

v_gene: TRBV7-9
abundance: -
j_gene: TRBJ2-7
d_gene: -
CDR3nt: TGTGCCAGCAGCTCAATATGGGTTTCTCCCTACGAGCAGTACTTC
CDR3aa: CASSSIWVSPYEQYF

v_gene: TRBV29-1
abundance: many
j_gene: TRBJ2-1
d_gene: TRBD2
CDR3nt: TGCAGCGTTGATAGCGGGAGGGCCATTTATGAGCAGTTCTTC
CDR3aa: CSVDSGRAIYEQFF

v_gene: TRBV7-6
abundance: many
j_gene: TRBJ2-3
d_gene: -
CDR3nt: TGTGCCAGCAGCTTAGTAGAAGGAGAAGATACGCAGTATTTT
CDR3aa: CASSLVEGEDTQYF

v_gene: TRBV20-1
abundance: few
j_gene: TRBJ2-2
d_gene: TRBD2
CDR3nt: TGCAGTGCCCGACTAGCGGGGAGCACCGGGGAGCTGTTTTTT
CDR3aa: CSARLAGSTGELFF

v_gene: TRBV4-2
abundance: few
j_gene: TRBJ2-4
d_gene: -
CDR3nt: TGTGCCAGCAGCCAAGATAGATGGAACATTCAGTACTTC
CDR3aa: CASSQDRWNIQYF

v_gene: TRBV21-1
abundance: few
j_gene: TRBJ2-3
d_gene: -
CDR3nt: TGTGCCCCAATCCAGCAATGCACAGATACGCAGTATTTT
CDR3aa: CAPIQQCTDTQYF

v_gene: TRBV4-3
abundance: many
j_gene: TRBJ2-7
d_gene: -
CDR3nt: TGCGCCAGCAGCCAAGGTGGCAGAATGGACGAGCAGTACTTC
CDR3aa: CASSQGGRMDEQYF

v_gene: TRBV5-1
abundance: -
j_gene: TRBJ2-1
d_gene: -
CDR3nt: TGCGCCAGCAGCTTGGCGCAGGGGTGGGCAATCACCTCAGCGGGGATCTACAATGAGCAGTTCTTC
CDR3aa: CASSLAQGWAITSAGIYNEQFF

v_gene: TRBV20-1
abundance: few
j_gene: TRBJ2-3
d_gene: -
CDR3nt: TGCAGTGCTCCTAGATGGAATACGCAGTATTTT
CDR3aa: CSAPRWNTQYF

v_gene: TRBV29-1
abundance: -
j_gene: TRBJ2-7
d_gene: TRBD1
CDR3nt: TGCAGCGTTTCCGCCTTCAGGACAGGGGGGGCCTACGAGCAGTACTTC
CDR3aa: CSVSAFRTGGAYEQYF

v_gene: TRBV28
abundance: few
j_gene: TRBJ2-7
d_gene: -
CDR3nt: TGTGCCAGCAGTGTGGACAGGAGGGACTCCTACGAGCAGTACTTC
CDR3aa: CASSVDRRDSYEQYF

v_gene: TRBV20-1
abundance: few
j_gene: TRBJ2-2
d_gene: TRBD2
CDR3nt: TGCAGTGCTAGAGATTTTCACCTAGCGGGAGGGCCCGGGGAGCTGTTTTTT
CDR3aa: CSARDFHLAGGPGELFF

v_gene: TRBV5-6
abundance: few
j_gene: TRBJ2-7
d_gene: TRBD1
CDR3nt: TGTGCCAGCAGCTTAGCGTGGGACAGGGGATTCTACGAGCAGTACTTC
CDR3aa: CASSLAWDRGFYEQYF

v_gene: TRBV5-6
abundance: -
j_gene: TRBJ2-1
d_gene: -
CDR3nt: TGTGCCAGCAACAAACTAGACGTCTACAATGAGCAGTTCTTC
CDR3aa: CASNKLDVYNEQFF

v_gene: TRBV7-2
abundance: -
j_gene: TRBJ2-1
d_gene: TRBD2
CDR3nt: TGTGCCAGCAGACCACGCCCTAGCGGGTACAATGAGCAGTTCTTC
CDR3aa: CASRPRPSGYNEQFF

v_gene: TRBV27
abundance: few
j_gene: TRBJ2-1
d_gene: -
CDR3nt: TGTGCCAGCAATTCAGGACTGGATGTAGGGGAGCAGTTCTTC
CDR3aa: CASNSGLDVGEQFF

v_gene: TRBV5-1
abundance: many
j_gene: TRBJ2-3
d_gene: TRBD2
CDR3nt: TGCGCCAGCAGCTCGGGACTAGCGGGAGGGCCGGGTACAGATACGCAGTATTTT
CDR3aa: CASSSGLAGGPGTDTQYF

v_gene: TRBV12-3/TRBV12-4
abundance: few
j_gene: TRBJ2-2
d_gene: -
CDR3nt: TGTGCCAGCAGTTTAGGGGACGGACAAAACACCGGGGAGCTGTTTTTT
CDR3aa: CASSLGDGQNTGELFF

v_gene: TRBV6-1
abundance: many
j_gene: TRBJ2-3
d_gene: TRBD1
CDR3nt: TGTGCCAGCAGGCGGGACAGGGGTCTTTGGGGTGCCACAGATACGCAGTATTTT
CDR3aa: CASRRDRGLWGATDTQYF